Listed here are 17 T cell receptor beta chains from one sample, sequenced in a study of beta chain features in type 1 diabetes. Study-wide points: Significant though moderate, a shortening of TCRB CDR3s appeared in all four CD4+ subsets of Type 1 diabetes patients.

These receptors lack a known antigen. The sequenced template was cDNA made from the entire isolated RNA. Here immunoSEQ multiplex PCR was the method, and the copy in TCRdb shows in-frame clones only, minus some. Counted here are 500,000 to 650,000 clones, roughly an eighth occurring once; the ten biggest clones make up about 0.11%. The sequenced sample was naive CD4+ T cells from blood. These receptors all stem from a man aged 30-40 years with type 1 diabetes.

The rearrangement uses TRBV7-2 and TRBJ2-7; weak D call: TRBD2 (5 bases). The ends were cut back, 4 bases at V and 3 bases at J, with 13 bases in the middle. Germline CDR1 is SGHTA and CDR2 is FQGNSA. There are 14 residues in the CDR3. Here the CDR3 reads CASSSGMRGYEQYF. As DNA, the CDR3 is TGTGCCAGCAGCTCGGGGATGCGAGGCTACGAGCAGTACTTC.

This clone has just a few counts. The CDR3 protein is CASTEGAGSSYNSPLHF. The CDR3 bases are TGTGCCAGCACCGAAGGGGCAGGGAGCTCCTATAATTCACCCCTCCACTTT. This rearrangement joins TRBV2 to TRBJ1-6; D is possibly TRBD1 (5 bases). Trimming took off 7 bases at V and 0 bases at J, with 16 bases between the two ends. Germline V CDR1 and CDR2: SNHLY, FYNNEI. There are 17 residues in the CDR3.

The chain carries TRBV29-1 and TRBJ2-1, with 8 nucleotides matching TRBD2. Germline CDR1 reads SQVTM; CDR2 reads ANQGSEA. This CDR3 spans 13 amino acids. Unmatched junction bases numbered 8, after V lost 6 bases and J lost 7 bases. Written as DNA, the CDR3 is TGCAGCGTCGTACGGGGGGGGGCGAATGAGCAGTTCTTC. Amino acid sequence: CSVVRGGANEQFF.

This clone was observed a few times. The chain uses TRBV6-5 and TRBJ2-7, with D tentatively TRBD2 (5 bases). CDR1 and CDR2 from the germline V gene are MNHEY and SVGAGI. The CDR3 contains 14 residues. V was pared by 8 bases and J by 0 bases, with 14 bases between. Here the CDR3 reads CASGQSGFSYEQYF. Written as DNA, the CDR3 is TGTGCCAGCGGCCAGAGCGGCTTCTCCTACGAGCAGTACTTC.

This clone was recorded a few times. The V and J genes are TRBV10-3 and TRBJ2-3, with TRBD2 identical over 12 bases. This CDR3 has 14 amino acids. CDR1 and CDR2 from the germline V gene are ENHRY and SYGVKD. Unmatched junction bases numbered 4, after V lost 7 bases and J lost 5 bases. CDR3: CAITSTSGGDTQYF. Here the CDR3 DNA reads TGTGCCATCACTTCGACTAGCGGGGGAGATACGCAGTATTTT.

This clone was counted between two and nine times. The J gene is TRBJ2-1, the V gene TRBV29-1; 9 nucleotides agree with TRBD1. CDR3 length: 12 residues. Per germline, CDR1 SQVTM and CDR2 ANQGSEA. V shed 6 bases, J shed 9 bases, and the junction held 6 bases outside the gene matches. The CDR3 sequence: CSVGTGTGEQFF. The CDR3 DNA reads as TGCAGCGTCGGGACAGGGACGGGTGAGCAGTTCTTC.

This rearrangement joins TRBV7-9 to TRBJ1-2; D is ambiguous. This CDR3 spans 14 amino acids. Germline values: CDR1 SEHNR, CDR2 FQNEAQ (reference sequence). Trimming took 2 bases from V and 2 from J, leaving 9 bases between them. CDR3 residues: CASSLRGENYGYTF. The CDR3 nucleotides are TGTGCCAGCAGCTTACGGGGAGAAAACTATGGCTACACCTTC.

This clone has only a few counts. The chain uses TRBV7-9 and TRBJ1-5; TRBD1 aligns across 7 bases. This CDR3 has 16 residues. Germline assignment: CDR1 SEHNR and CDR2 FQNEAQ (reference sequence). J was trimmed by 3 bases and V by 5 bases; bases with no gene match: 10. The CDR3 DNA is TGTGCCAGCAGCCCTTTGGGCAGGGGGAACAATCAGCCCCAGCATTTT. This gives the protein CASSPLGRGNNQPQHF.

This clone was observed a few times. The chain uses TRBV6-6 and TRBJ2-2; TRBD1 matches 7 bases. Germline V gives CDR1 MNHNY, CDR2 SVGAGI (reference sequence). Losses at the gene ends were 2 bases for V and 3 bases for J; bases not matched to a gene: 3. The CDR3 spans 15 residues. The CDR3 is CASSYRGRDTGELFF. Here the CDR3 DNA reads TGTGCCAGCAGTTACAGGGGGCGCGACACCGGGGAGCTGTTTTTT.

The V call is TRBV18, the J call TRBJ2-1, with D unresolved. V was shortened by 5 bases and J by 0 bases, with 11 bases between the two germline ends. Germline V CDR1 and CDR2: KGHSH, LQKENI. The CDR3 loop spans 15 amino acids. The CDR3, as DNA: TGTGCCAGCTCAGGAGTTAAGAGCTCCTACAATGAGCAGTTCTTC. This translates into CASSGVKSSYNEQFF.

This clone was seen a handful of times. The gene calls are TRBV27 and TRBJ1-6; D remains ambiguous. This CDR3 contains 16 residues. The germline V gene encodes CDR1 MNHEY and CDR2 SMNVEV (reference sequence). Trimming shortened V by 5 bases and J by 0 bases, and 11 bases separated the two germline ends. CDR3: CASSPVRVSYNSPLHF. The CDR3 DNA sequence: TGTGCCAGCAGTCCGGTTAGGGTCTCCTATAATTCACCCCTCCACTTT.

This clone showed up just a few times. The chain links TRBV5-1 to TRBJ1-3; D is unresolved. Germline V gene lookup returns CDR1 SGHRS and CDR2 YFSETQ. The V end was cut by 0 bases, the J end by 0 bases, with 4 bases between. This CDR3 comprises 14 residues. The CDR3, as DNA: TGCGCCAGCAGCTTGGCACTCTCTGGAAACACCATATATTTT. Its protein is CASSLALSGNTIYF.

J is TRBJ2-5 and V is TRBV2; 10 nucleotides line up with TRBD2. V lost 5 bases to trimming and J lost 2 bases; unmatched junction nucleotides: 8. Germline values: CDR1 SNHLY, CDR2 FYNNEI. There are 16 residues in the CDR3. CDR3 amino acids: CASSIKLAGFQETQYF. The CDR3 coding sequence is TGTGCCAGCAGTATTAAACTAGCGGGGTTTCAAGAGACCCAGTACTTC.

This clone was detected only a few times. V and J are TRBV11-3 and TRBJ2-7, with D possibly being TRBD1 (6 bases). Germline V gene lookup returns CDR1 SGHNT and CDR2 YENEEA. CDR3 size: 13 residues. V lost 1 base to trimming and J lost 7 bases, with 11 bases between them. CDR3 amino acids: CASSLGNREEQYF. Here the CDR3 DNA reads TGTGCCAGCAGCTTAGGCAACAGGGAAGAGCAGTACTTC.

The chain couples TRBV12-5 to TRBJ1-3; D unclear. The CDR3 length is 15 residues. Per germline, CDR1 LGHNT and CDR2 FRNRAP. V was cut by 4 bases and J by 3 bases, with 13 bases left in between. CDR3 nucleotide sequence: TGTGCTAGTGGTTCTTCGTTCACTGTTGGAAACACCATATATTTT. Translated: CASGSSFTVGNTIYF.

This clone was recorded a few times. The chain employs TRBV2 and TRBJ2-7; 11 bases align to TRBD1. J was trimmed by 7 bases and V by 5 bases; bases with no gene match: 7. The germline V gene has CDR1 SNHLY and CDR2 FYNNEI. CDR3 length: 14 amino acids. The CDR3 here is CASSYGQGAGEQYF. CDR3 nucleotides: TGTGCCAGCAGTTACGGACAGGGGGCAGGAGAGCAGTACTTC.

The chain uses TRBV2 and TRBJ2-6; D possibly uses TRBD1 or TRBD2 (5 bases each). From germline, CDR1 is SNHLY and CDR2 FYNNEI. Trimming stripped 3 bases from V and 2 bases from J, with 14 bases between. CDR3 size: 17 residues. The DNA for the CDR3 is TGTGCCAGCAGTGAGGTGGGGCTGGAGGCTGGGGCCAACGTCCTGACTTTC. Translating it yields CASSEVGLEAGANVLTF.